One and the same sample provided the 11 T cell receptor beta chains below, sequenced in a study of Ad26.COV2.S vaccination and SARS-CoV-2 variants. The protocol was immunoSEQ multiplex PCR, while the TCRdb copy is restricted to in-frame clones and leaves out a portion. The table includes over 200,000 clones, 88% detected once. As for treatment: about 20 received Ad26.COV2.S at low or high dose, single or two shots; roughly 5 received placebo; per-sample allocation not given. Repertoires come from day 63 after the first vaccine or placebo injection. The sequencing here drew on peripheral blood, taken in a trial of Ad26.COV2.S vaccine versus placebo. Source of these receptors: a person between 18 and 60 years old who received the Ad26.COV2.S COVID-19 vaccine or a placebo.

The DNA of the CDR3 is TGCGCCAGCAGCTTTGGGCCTGACTATGGCTACACCTTC. Translation: CASSFGPDYGYTF. The chain links TRBV5-1 to TRBJ1-2; no definite D call. Germline V gene sequence: CDR1 SGHRS, CDR2 YFSETQ. The CDR3 length is 13 residues. V was pared by 2 bases and J by 3 bases, with 8 bases between.

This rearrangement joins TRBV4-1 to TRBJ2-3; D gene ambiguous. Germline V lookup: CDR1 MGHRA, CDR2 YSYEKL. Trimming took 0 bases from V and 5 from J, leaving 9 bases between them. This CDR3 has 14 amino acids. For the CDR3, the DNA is TGCGCCAGCAGCCAAGATATAAGTCGAGATACGCAGTATTTT. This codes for CASSQDISRDTQYF.

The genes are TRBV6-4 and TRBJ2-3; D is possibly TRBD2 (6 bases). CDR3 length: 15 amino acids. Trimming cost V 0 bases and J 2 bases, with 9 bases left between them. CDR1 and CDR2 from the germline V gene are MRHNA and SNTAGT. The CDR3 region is CASSDSSGNTDTQYF. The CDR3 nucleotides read TGTGCCAGCAGTGACTCTAGCGGAAACACAGATACGCAGTATTTT.

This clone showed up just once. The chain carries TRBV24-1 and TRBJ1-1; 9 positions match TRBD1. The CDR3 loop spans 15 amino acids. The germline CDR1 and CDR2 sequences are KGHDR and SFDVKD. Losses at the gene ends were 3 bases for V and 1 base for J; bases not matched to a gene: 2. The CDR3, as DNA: TGTGCCACCAGTGATGGGACAGGGAAGAACACTGAAGCTTTCTTT. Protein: CATSDGTGKNTEAFF.

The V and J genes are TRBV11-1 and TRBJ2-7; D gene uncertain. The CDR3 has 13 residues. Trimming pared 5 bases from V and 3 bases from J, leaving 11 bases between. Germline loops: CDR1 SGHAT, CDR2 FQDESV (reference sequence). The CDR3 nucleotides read TGTGCCAGCAGCGAGGTACTTGACTACGAGCAGTACTTC. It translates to CASSEVLDYEQYF.

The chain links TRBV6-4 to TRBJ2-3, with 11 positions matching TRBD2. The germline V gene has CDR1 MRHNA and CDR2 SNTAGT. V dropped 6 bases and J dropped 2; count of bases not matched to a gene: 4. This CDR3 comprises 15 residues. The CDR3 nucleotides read TGTGCCAGCAGAGTTAGCGGGGGGGCCACAGATACGCAGTATTTT. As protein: CASRVSGGATDTQYF.

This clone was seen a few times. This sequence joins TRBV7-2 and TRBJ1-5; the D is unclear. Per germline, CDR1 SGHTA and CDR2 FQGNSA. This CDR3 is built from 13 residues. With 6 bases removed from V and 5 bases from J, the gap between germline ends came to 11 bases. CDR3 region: CASRKDPYQPQHF. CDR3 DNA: TGTGCCAGCAGAAAGGACCCGTATCAGCCCCAGCATTTT.

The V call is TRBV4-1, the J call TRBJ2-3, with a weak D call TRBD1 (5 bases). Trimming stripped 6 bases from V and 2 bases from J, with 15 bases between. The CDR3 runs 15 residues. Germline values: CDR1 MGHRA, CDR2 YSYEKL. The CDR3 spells CASSHPGKNTDTQYF. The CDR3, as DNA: TGCGCCAGCAGTCACCCAGGGAAAAACACAGATACGCAGTATTTT.

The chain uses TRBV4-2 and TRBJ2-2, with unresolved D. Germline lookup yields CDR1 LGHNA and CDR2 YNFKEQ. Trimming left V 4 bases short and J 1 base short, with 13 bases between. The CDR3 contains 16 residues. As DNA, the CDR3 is TGTGCCAGCAGCCCATGGACGGTACAGAACACCGGGGAGCTGTTTTTT. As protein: CASSPWTVQNTGELFF.

The DNA for the CDR3 is TGCGCCAGCAGCCAATTCTACGGGGGACAGGGAGAATCGGACATTCAGTACTTC. Translating it yields CASSQFYGGQGESDIQYF. The rearrangement links TRBV4-1 to TRBJ2-4; 9 positions agree with TRBD1. This CDR3 contains 18 residues. V was clipped by 2 bases and J by 8 bases; unmatched bases: 16. The germline CDR1 and CDR2 sequences are MGHRA and YSYEKL.

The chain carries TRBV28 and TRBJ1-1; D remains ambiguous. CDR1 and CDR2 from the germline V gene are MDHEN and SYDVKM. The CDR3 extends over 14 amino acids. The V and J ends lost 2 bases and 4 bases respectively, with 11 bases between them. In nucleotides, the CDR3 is TGTGCCAGCAGTTTACGGAGCCAGGCCACTGAAGCTTTCTTT. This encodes CASSLRSQATEAFF.